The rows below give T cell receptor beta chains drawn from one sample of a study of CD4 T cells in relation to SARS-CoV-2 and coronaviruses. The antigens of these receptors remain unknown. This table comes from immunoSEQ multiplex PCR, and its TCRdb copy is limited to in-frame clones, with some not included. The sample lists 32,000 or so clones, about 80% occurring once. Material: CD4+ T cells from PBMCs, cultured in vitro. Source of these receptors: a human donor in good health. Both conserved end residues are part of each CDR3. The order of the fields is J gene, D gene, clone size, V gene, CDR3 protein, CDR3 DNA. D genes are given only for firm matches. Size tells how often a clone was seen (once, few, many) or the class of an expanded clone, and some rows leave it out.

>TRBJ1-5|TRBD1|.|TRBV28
CASIPGTGVPEHQPQHF
TGTGCCAGCATTCCCGGGACAGGGGTACCGGAGCATCAGCCCCAGCATTTT
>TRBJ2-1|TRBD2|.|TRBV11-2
CASSPSGLASYNEQFF
TGTGCCAGCAGCCCTTCCGGACTAGCGAGTTACAATGAGCAGTTCTTC
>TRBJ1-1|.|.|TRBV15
CATSRARRQTEAFF
TGTGCCACCAGCAGAGCCAGGAGGCAGACTGAAGCTTTCTTT
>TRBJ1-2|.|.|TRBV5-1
CASSLETGGAYGYTF
TGCGCCAGCAGCTTGGAGACAGGTGGGGCATATGGCTACACCTTC
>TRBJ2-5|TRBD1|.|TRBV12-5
CASGRDRGETQYF
TGTGCTAGTGGCCGAGACAGGGGAGAGACCCAGTACTTC
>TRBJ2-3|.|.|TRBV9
CASSNTPVFDTQYF
TGTGCCAGCAGCAACACCCCGGTTTTTGATACGCAGTATTTT
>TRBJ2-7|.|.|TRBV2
CASRATPYEQYF
TGTGCCAGCAGAGCTACTCCCTACGAGCAGTACTTC
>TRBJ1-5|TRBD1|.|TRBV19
CASSKTGRPSRQPQHF
TGTGCCAGTAGTAAGACAGGGAGGCCTTCGCGTCAGCCCCAGCATTTT
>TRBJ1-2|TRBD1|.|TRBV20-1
CSASDRGQIGYTF
TGCAGTGCTAGTGACAGGGGGCAGATCGGCTACACCTTC
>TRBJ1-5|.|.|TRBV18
CASSPSGGHNQPQHF
TGTGCCAGCTCACCCTCCGGGGGGCACAATCAGCCCCAGCATTTT
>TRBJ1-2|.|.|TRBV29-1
CSVTQPDNYGYTF
TGCAGCGTGACCCAACCAGATAACTATGGCTACACCTTC
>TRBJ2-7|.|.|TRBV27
CASISSLSYEQYF
TGTGCCAGCATAAGCTCACTCTCCTACGAGCAGTACTTC
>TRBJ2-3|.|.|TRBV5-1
CASGDFTDTQYF
TGCGCCAGCGGGGATTTCACAGATACGCAGTATTTT
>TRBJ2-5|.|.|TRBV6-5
CASRYPGQETQYF
TGTGCCAGCAGATACCCGGGGCAAGAGACCCAGTACTTC
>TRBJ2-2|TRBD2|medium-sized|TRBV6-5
CASSWTSGYTGELFF
TGTGCCAGCAGTTGGACTAGCGGGTACACCGGGGAGCTGTTTTTT
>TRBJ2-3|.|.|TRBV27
CASSLRGRTDTQYF
TGTGCCAGCAGTTTACGGGGGCGCACAGATACGCAGTATTTT
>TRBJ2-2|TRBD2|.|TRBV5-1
CASSSRGPSGRYANTGELFF
TGCGCCAGCAGCTCGCGAGGCCCTAGCGGGAGATATGCGAACACCGGGGAGCTGTTTTTT
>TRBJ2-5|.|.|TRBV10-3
CAISESAETQYF
TGTGCCATCAGTGAGTCCGCGGAGACCCAGTACTTC
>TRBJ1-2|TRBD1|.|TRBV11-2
CASSLSRGNYGYTF
TGTGCCAGCAGCTTAAGCAGGGGGAACTATGGCTACACCTTC
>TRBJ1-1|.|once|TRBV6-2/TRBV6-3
CASSYSFREAFF
TGTGCCAGCAGTTACTCGTTCCGGGAAGCTTTCTTT
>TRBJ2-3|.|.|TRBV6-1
CASSDLGVKIDTQYF
TGTGCCAGCAGTGATCTAGGGGTAAAAATAGATACGCAGTATTTT
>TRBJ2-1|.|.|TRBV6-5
CASSYLGQTAYNEQFF
TGTGCCAGCAGTTACCTTGGACAAACAGCCTACAATGAGCAGTTCTTC
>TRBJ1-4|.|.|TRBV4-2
CASSSLGAGPGTNEKLFF
TGTGCCAGCAGCTCGCTGGGGGCAGGGCCGGGGACTAATGAAAAACTGTTTTTT
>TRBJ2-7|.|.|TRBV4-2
CASSQVLHFEEQYF
TGTGCCAGCAGCCAAGTTCTGCATTTCGAAGAGCAGTACTTC
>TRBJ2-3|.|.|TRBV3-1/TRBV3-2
CASSLRGDDTDTQYF
TGTGCCAGCAGCCTTCGAGGGGACGACACAGATACGCAGTATTTT